One sample yielded the 3 T cell receptor beta chains listed below, sequenced in a study of siplizumab effects on memory and regulatory T cells. Here immunoSEQ multiplex PCR was the method, and the copy in TCRdb shows in-frame clones only, minus some. The sample lists 92,000 or so clones; 80% to 90% were seen once. What was sequenced was CD4+ T cells sorted from blood. All receptors come from a human donor in good health.

As regards this clone: Within the sample, other DNA sequences also encode this same CDR3. The chain employs TRBV11-2 and TRBJ1-1; D might be TRBD1 (5 bases). The CDR3 contains 14 residues. Trimming cost V 2 bases and J 0 bases, with 7 bases left between them. The V gene's germline CDR1 is SGHAT and CDR2 FQNNGV. The CDR3 coding sequence is TGTGCCAGCAGCTTACAACAGGTGAACACTGAAGCTTTCTTT. Amino acid sequence: CASSLQQVNTEAFF.

J is TRBJ2-1 and V is TRBV7-8; 12 bases agree with TRBD2. CDR1 SGHVS and CDR2 FQNEAQ come from the germline V gene. The CDR3 is 18 residues long. The ends lost 3 bases at V and 0 bases at J; junction bases unmatched: 6. The CDR3 region is CASSFRTSGASSYNEQFF. CDR3 DNA sequence: TGTGCCAGCAGCTTTAGGACTAGCGGGGCTAGCTCCTACAATGAGCAGTTCTTC.

The gene calls are TRBV19 and TRBJ2-1; 10 bases fit TRBD2. This CDR3 comprises 16 residues. The V segment lost 6 bases and the J segment 0 bases; nucleotides outside the gene matches: 5. Germline CDR1 and CDR2: LNHDA and SQIVND (reference sequence). CDR3 sequence: CASRGLAHNSYNEQFF. The DNA for the CDR3 is TGTGCCAGTAGGGGACTAGCGCATAACTCCTACAATGAGCAGTTCTTC.